This T cell receptor beta chain emerged from a study of control samples from healthy donors and cancer patients. Repertoires were generated with immunoSEQ multiplex PCR, while TCRdb's copy carries only in-frame clones and drops some. The repertoire holds some 120,000 clones, with about 95% as singletons. CDR1 and CDR2 from the germline V gene are MNHNY and SVGAGI (reference sequence). The trim removed 6 bases at V and 8 bases at J, leaving 4 bases unmatched. This CDR3 region has 14 residues. The chain has TRBV6-6 and TRBJ1-6; TRBD1 agrees at 10 bases. This TCR derives from a man in his thirties or forties in good health. Sequencing was done on a sample of blood. The CDR3 sequence is CASRRDRGDSPLHF. CDR3 DNA: TGTGCCAGCAGGCGGGACAGGGGTGATTCACCCCTCCACTTT.